This TCR beta chain is drawn from a study of siplizumab effects on memory and regulatory T cells (dated by TCRdb to the late 2010s). About the study as a whole: The study looked at the effect of siplizumab, an anti-CD2 antibody, on alloreactive T-cell subsets in allogeneic mixed lymphocyte reactions made from human PBMCs.

Study-level results and caveats: Greater diversity appeared to be present in unstimulated naive T cells than in memory T cells, and a substantial contribution to the alloresponse seemed to be made by naive cells. The cumulative frequency of alloreactive sequences that could be traced back to unstimulated CD4+ memory T cells was significantly reduced by siplizumab. The suppressive function of proliferating Tregs from siplizumab cultures was not functionally confirmed. A naive or memory phenotype could not be assigned to roughly 75-97% of proliferating CD4+ or CD8+ clones. Among mappable alloreactive CD4+ clones, the Treg-derived fraction averaged about 75% with siplizumab versus about 27% in control reactions. Sequences below about 10^-5 frequency were poorly captured, so only a minor fraction of alloreactive clones could be mapped to unstimulated subsets.

The receptor library was made with the immunoSEQ multiplex PCR assay. Roughly 9.8 x 10^4 TCR templates per sample were assayed on the deep sequencing platform. Genomic DNA extracted from sorted T cells was used for TCRbeta CDR3 sequencing. The authors' pipeline ran thus. The R programming language was used for clonal analysis of TCRbeta CDR3 data. Unstimulated samples were compared with post-reaction CFSE-low samples to define alloreactive CD4+ and CD8+ clones. Alloreactive CD4+ clones were assigned to regulatory or non-regulatory origin by matching sequences to sorted unstimulated Treg and non-Treg repertoires. The clones in this table, taken by TCRdb from immuneACCESS, are in-frame only. Not every clone is retained; where verified, under half of the shortfall comes from an unresolved V gene, and the cause of the rest is unknown. D and trimming come from the DNA, and the V and J calls and clone size come from that table. The sample includes about 100,000 clones, with about 90% observed a single time. Less than 0.85% of the sample comes from the top ten.

Comment on this clone: It lacks a known antigen. No per-base quality is available; no much larger clone lies one base away.

Sorted unstimulated T cells, along with proliferating T cells recovered from mixed lymphocyte reactions, underwent TCRbeta CDR3 sequencing. Fresh whole blood from fewer than twelve HLA-typed healthy donors was used to isolate PBMCs. Unstimulated CD4+ regulatory T cells were FACS-sorted to map the origin of alloreactive clones. This clonotype was obtained from a human donor in good health. The sample was Tregs sorted from blood.

The sequence in DNA is TGTGCCAGCAGCCCATTCCTGGGAGGACAGGGTGATTGGGAGCAGTACTTC. Translated, it reads CASSPFLGGQGDWEQYF. The chain is assembled from TRBV4-2 and TRBJ2-7, with 8 middle bases fitting TRBD1. The CDR3, from cysteine to phenylalanine, totals 17 residues. The entry retains the CDR3 DNA only, 51 bases that are in frame from base 1. Per the germline V gene, LGHNA is the CDR1 and YNFKEQ is the CDR2. Ends trimmed: V by 4 bases, J by 7 bases; bases unmatched to a gene: 18.